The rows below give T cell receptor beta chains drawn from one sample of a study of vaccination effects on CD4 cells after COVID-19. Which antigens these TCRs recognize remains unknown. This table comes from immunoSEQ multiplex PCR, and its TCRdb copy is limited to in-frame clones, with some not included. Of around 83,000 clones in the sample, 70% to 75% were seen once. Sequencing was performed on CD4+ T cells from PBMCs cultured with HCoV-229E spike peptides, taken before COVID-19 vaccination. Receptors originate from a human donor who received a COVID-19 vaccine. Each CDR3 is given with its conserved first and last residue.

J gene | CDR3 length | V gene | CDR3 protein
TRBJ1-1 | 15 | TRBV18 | CASSPDTGGGTEAFF
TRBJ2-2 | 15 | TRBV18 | CASSLTLGDTGELFF
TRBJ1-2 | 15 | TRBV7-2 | CASSLAPGQAYGYTF
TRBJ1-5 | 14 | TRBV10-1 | CASSEGGDTQPQHF
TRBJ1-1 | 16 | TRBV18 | CASSPSQTGGNTEAFF
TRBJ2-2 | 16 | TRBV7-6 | CASSLAPAGITGELFF
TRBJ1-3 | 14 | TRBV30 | CAWSAGTSGNTIYF
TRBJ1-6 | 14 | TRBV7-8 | CASSLVGDNSPLHF
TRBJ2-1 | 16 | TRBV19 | CASSIIPAGGRNEQFF
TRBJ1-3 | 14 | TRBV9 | CASSVEFQGPTIYF
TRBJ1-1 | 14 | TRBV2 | CASSGVAEGTEAFF
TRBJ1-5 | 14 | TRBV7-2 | CASSLRGRDQPQHF
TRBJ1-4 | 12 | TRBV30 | CACSRGREKLFF
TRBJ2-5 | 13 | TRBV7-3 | CASSLHWGETQYF
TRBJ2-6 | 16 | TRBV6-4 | CASSRDYTSGANVLTF
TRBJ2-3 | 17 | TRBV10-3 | CAIPSPPLTGITDTQYF
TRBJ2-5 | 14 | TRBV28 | CASMIAGGKETQYF
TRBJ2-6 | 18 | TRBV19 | CASSPQGWGLSGANVLTF
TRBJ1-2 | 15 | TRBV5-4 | CASSFWTGRNYGYTF
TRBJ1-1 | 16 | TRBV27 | CASSLARITLNTEAFF
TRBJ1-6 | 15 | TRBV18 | CASSRYTGGNSPLHF
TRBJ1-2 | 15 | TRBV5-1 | CASSLVAGTGYGYTF
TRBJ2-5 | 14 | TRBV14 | CASSQRREQETQYF
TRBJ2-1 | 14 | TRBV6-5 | CASSRTVNYNEQFF
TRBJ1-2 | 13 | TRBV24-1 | CATIRGKYYGYTF
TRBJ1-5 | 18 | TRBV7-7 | CASSLGSGVLVSNQPQHF
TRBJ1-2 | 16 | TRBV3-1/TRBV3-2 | CASSTHLTGSGYGYTF
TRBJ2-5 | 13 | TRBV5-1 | CASSFSLQETQYF
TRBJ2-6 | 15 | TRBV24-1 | CAPRGLPSGANVLTF
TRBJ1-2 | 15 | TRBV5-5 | CASSTVIRENYGYTF
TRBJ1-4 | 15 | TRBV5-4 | CASSFRTGSNEKLFF
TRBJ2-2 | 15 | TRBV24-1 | CATSDQHMNTGELFF
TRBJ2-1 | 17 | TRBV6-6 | CASSRPRTGGSYNEQFF
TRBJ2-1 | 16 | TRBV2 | CASSELRQGPYNEQFF
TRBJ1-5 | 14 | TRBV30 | CAWSLGQNNQPQHF
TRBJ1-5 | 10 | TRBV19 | CASGYQPQHF
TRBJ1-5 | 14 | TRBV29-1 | CSDLQTGRKQPQHF
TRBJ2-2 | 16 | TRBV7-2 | CASSSLRAGVAGELFF
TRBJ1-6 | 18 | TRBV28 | CASSSSIGFGSYNSPLHF
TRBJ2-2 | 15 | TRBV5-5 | CASSLWGTNTGELFF
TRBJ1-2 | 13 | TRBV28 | CASTVTGAGGYTF
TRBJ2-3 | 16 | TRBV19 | CASSRAFLANTDTQYF
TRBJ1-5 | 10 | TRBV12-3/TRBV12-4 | CASSLWPQHF
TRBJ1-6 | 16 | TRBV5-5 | CASSALDRVIYSPLHF
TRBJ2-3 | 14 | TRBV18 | CASSRDSHTDTQYF
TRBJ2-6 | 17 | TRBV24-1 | CATSGYTGGSGANVLTF
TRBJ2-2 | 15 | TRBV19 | CASSTPFYNTGELFF
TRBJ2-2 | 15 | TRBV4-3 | CASSPEPANTGELFF
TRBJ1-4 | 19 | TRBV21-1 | CASSETKRRDAPRNEKLFF
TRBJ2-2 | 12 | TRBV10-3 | CAIKRGLGELFF
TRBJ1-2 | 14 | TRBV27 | CASSLREGAYGYTF
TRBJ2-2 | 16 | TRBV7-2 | CASSSSLSGNTGELFF
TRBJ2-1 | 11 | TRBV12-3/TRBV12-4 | CASSLTFEQFF
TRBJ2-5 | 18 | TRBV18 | CASSIYTALGINQETQYF
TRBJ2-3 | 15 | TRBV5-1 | CASSKNRDILPTQYF
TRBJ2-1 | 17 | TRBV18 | CASSLLQGASSYNEQFF
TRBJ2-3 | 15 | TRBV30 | CAWSEQGARADTQYF
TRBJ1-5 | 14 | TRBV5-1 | CASSLSGGVQPQHF
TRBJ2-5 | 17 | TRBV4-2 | CASSQDLIGSQAGTQYF